This TCR beta chain derives from a study of blood T cells in healthy people across ages. As for the study in general: When template switching was applied, about one barcoded beta molecule was captured per two T cells.

All donors came from Russia, were Caucasian and healthy, and spanned ages about 6 to 100. Sample-barcoded 5' priming and a J-beta primer mix drove a second PCR of about 6 to 11 cycles. TCRdb re-called the 5' RACE reads with MiXCR, one entry per CDR3 protein. The sample records about 680,000 distinct CDR3 sequences, around 49% being singletons. V shed 0 bases, J shed 6 bases, and the junction held 7 bases outside the gene matches. CDR3 length: 15 amino acids. CDR1 is KGHSH and CDR2 is LQKENI in the germline V gene. Study-wide points: Long-lived donors carried more naive CD4+ cells and greater diversity than aged donors.

Regarding this clonotype: Antigen: not known.

Material: blood. The receptor was derived from an older woman in good health. V gene TRBV18 combines with J gene TRBJ1-1; 7 bases align to TRBD1. CDR3 residues: CASSPPTGADAEAFF. The DNA of the CDR3 is TGTGCCAGCTCACCACCAACAGGGGCCGACGCTGAAGCTTTCTTT.